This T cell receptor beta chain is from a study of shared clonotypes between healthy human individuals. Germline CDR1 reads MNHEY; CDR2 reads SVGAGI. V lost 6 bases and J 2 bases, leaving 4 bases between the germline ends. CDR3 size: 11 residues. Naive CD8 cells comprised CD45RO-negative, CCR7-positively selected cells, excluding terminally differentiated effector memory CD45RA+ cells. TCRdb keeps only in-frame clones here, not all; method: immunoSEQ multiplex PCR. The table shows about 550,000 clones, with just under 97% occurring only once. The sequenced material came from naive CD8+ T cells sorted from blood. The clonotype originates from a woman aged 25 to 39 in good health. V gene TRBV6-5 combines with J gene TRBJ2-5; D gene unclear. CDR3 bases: TGTGCCAGCAGGGGTCAAGAGACCCAGTACTTC. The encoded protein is CASRGQETQYF.